This is a list of T cell receptor beta chains from one sample in a study of CD8 T cells in ankylosing spondylitis. Using its own MiXCR run on the 5' RACE reads, TCRdb lists one record per CDR3 protein. The sample has about 27,000 distinct CDR3 sequences; over 6.5% are singletons. The sequenced sample consisted of blood. These receptors all come from a male donor with ankylosing spondylitis or in good health (not recorded which). CDR3s leave out the opening cysteine and the closing phenylalanine or tryptophan. The order of the fields is V gene, CDR3 protein.

v_call: TRBV12-3/TRBV12-4
cdr3_aa: ASSSGTSVKVNEQF

v_call: TRBV5-1
cdr3_aa: ASSLSEGSYNEQF

v_call: TRBV6-6
cdr3_aa: ASSYSGRANTGELF

v_call: TRBV27
cdr3_aa: ASSWGYEQF

v_call: TRBV20-1
cdr3_aa: SATTGLAGPGDTQY

v_call: TRBV28
cdr3_aa: ASRTGTGGWQY

v_call: TRBV15
cdr3_aa: ATSNSILGAGELF

v_call: TRBV12-3/TRBV12-4
cdr3_aa: ASSLETSPKNIQY

v_call: TRBV29-1
cdr3_aa: SVGGTAFTDTQY

v_call: TRBV4-1
cdr3_aa: ASSQRTLGQMNTEAF

v_call: TRBV4-3
cdr3_aa: ASSQRLNSPLH

v_call: TRBV7-2
cdr3_aa: ASNPKGARNEQF

v_call: TRBV29-1
cdr3_aa: STTGSFHNEQF

v_call: TRBV3-1
cdr3_aa: ASSPGLVRETQY

v_call: TRBV15
cdr3_aa: ATSRDPGYGYT

v_call: TRBV3-1
cdr3_aa: ASSQGRGSYNEQF

v_call: TRBV20-1
cdr3_aa: SAGDREAF

v_call: TRBV5-1
cdr3_aa: ASSYDSGRASYEQY

v_call: TRBV28
cdr3_aa: ASSLPLRLAGGNEQF

v_call: TRBV30
cdr3_aa: AWSLSSGNTIY

v_call: TRBV5-1
cdr3_aa: ASSLTGMRETQY

v_call: TRBV20-1
cdr3_aa: SASTGGRIYNEQF

v_call: TRBV28
cdr3_aa: ASGRTVNYGYT

v_call: TRBV15
cdr3_aa: ATPGERGAGELF

v_call: TRBV5-1
cdr3_aa: ASSLGTNMRETQY

v_call: TRBV28
cdr3_aa: ASSSRTGEQPQH

v_call: TRBV5-1
cdr3_aa: ASSLGDGNTGELF

v_call: TRBV4-2
cdr3_aa: ASSQGLAGVNEQF

v_call: TRBV6-6
cdr3_aa: ASRVASGSSEETQY

v_call: TRBV11-2
cdr3_aa: ASSLGGSKTQY

v_call: TRBV5-4
cdr3_aa: ASSARHLPYNEQF

v_call: TRBV27
cdr3_aa: ASRISGGDTEAF

v_call: TRBV27
cdr3_aa: ASSTKLAGWYNEQF

v_call: TRBV5-1
cdr3_aa: ASSSGLDEAF

v_call: TRBV21-1
cdr3_aa: ASSKARQGNTEAF

v_call: TRBV19
cdr3_aa: ASKRTSDYNEQF

v_call: TRBV3-1
cdr3_aa: ASSQGRGIYNEQF

v_call: TRBV12-3/TRBV12-4
cdr3_aa: ASSLGTANQPQH

v_call: TRBV11-1
cdr3_aa: ASSSGLAGGFSYNEQF

v_call: TRBV5-1
cdr3_aa: ASSLALGGPSTGELF

v_call: TRBV29-1
cdr3_aa: SVGTGGFMEQF

v_call: TRBV24-1
cdr3_aa: ATSEAGKNEKLF

v_call: TRBV5-1
cdr3_aa: ASSLVGGAKNNEQF

v_call: TRBV12-3/TRBV12-4
cdr3_aa: ASRRDSNTGELF

v_call: TRBV4-2
cdr3_aa: ASSQDRGTEQF

v_call: TRBV20-1
cdr3_aa: SADRTAVQF

v_call: TRBV7-2
cdr3_aa: ASSPGSRADTQY

v_call: TRBV20-1
cdr3_aa: SASGDSTDTQY